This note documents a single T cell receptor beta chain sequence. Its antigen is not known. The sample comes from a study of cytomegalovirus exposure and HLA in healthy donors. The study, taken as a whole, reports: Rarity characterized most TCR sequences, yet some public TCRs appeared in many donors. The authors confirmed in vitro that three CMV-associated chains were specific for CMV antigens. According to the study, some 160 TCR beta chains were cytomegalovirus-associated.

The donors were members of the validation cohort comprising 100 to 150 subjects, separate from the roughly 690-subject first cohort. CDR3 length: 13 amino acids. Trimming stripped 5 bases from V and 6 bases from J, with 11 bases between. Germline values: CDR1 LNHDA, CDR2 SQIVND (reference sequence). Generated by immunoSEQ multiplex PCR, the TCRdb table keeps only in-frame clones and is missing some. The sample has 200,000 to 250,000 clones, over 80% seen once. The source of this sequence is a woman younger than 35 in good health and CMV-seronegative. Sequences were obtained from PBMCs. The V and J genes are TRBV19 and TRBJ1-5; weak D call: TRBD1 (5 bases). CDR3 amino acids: CASSRQGPQPQHF. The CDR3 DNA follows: TGTGCCAGTAGTCGGCAGGGCCCTCAGCCCCAGCATTTT.